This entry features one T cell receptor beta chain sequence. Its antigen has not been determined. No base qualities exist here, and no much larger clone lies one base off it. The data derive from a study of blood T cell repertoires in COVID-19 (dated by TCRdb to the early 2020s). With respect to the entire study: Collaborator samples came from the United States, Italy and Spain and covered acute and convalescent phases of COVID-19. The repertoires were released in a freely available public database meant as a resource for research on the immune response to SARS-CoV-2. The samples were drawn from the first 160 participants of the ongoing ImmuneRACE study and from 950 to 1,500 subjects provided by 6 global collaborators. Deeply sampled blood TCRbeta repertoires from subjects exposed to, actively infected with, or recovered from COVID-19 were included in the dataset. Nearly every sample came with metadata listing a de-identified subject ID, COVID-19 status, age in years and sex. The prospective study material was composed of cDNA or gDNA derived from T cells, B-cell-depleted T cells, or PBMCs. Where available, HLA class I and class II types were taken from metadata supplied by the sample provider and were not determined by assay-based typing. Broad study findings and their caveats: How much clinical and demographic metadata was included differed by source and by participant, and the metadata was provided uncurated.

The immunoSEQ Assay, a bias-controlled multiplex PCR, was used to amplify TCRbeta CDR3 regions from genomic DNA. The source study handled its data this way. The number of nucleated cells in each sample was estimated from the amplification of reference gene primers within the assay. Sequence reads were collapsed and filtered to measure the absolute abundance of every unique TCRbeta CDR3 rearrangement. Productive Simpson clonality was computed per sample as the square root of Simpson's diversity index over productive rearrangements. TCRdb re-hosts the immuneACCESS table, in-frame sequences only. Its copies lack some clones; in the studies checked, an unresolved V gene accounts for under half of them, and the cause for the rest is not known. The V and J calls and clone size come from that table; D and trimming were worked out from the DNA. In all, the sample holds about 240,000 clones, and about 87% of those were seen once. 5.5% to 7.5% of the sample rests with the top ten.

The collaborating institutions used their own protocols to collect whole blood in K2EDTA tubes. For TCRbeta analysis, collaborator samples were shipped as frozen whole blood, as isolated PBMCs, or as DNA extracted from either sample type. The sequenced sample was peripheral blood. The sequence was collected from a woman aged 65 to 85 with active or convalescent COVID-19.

The CDR3 region: CASRVSGLVYGYTF. The sequenced DNA is TGTGCCAGCAGAGTTTCCGGTTTGGTCTATGGCTACACCTTC. This chain joins TRBV6-5 to TRBJ1-2, with the D gene uncertain. The CDR3 numbers 14 residues from cysteine through phenylalanine. The only DNA kept is the CDR3, 42 bases in frame from the first base. CDR1 and CDR2 (MNHEY, SVGAGI) derive from the germline V gene. V is clipped by 6 bases and J by 4 bases, and the sequence between their germline boundaries is 15 bases long.